This TCR beta chain came from a study of siplizumab effects on memory and regulatory T cells. Study findings and constraints: No functional test confirmed suppression by proliferating siplizumab-culture Tregs. A mean of around 65% of mappable alloreactive CD4+ clones were Treg-derived with siplizumab, compared with 25% to 30% in controls. Naive T cells looked more diverse than memory cells, and they looked like major contributors to the alloresponse. Among alloreactive clones, only a minor fraction mapped to unstimulated subsets.

Points on this clone: As yet, its antigen is unknown.

Germline V gives CDR1 MDHEN, CDR2 SYDVKM. J lost 7 bases, V lost 5 bases, and 9 bases had no gene match. CDR3 length equals 15 residues. The assay was immunoSEQ multiplex PCR, and TCRdb's table has in-frame clones only and misses some. The repertoire includes over 95,000 clones, 85% to 95% of them detected once, and about 0.16% sits in the top ten. Sequences were obtained from non-Treg CD4+ T cells sorted from blood. This receptor was identified in a human donor in good health. The chain combines TRBV28 with TRBJ2-3; 10 positions match TRBD2. CDR3 in amino acids: CASSKTTSGEYTQYF. CDR3 DNA: TGTGCCAGCAGTAAAACCACTAGCGGGGAGTATACGCAGTATTTT. Complete variable domain (other parts from reference TRBV28 and TRBJ2-3): DVKVTQSSRYLVKRTGEKVFLECVQDMDHENMFWYRQDPGLGLRLIYFSYDVKMKEKGDIPEGYSVSREKKERFSLILESASTNQTSMYLCASSKTTSGEYTQYFGPGTRLTVL.